This T cell receptor (beta chain) came from a study of CD4 T cells in relation to SARS-CoV-2 and coronaviruses (TCRdb year 2021). About the full investigation: In the ViraFEST assay, PBMCs were grown with antigen for roughly 10 days, and TCR beta CDR3s were then sequenced to identify antigen-specific clonal expansions. At the level of individual TCR clonotypes, the study evaluated whether memory CD4+ T cells crossreact between the spike proteins of SARS-CoV-2 and those of common cold coronaviruses. The negative reference condition was either a culture with an HIV-1 Nef peptide pool or a culture with no peptide. The Adaptive Biotechnologies TCR-sequencing kit was used to sequence samples from three pre-COVID donors and the naive versus memory experiments, whereas other data were Illumina-based. Shared crossreactive spike epitopes were mapped to their HLA restriction using patient-derived lymphoblastoid cell lines. Expansion assays from other donors in the study were sequenced with a different, Illumina-based TCR-beta assay. Study-wide findings and limitations: Because no donor provided both pre-pandemic and post-infection samples, tracing the source of pre-existing responses was limited. Small numbers of patients and of tested TCRs were a limitation of the study. Memory CD4+ clonotypes crossrecognizing SARS-CoV-2 and at least one common cold coronavirus spike were found in approximately 60% of donors. Crossreactivity analysis was centred on spike protein, so crossreactivity against other viral proteins was not assessed. Significantly weaker SARS-CoV-2-driven expansion was shown by crossreactive clones than by monoreactive clones, consistent with antigenic imprinting.

CD4+ T cells from unexposed donors were collected before the COVID-19 pandemic (2011-2018). Following 10 days of culture, the EasySep CD4+ T cell isolation kit was used to isolate CD4+ T cells. Unexposed donor CD4+ T cells were tested for reactivity to SARS-CoV-2 S and N and four common cold coronavirus spike pools, as cell number allowed. PBMCs were cultured at a few million per well in IMDM supplemented with around 5% human AB serum and 9 to 10 IU/ml IL-2. Half of the culture medium was replaced with fresh IL-2-containing medium on days 3 and 7. Triplicate replicate wells were generally used for each peptide culture condition. Leukapheresis product for the unexposed donors was bought commercially. Ficoll-Paque PLUS gradient centrifugation was used to isolate PBMCs from leukapheresis product or whole blood. PBMCs were either used fresh in the expansion assay or cryopreserved at -140 degrees C. The QIAamp Micro DNA Kit was used to extract genomic DNA from the CD4+ T cells.

Library preparation employed the immunoSEQ multiplex PCR assay. From the authors' description of their analysis: During preprocessing, nonproductive sequences were removed, along with CDR3s that did not begin with C, did not end with F or W, or were shorter than 7 amino acids. Antigen-specific clonotypes were called with the MANAFEST web app, based on expansion relative to reference and other culture wells. A clone counted as positive if significantly expanded in 2 of 3 replicate wells versus the reference culture at FDR below 0.05. To be called positive, a clone also had to show significant expansion compared with every other tandem well and an odds ratio greater than 5. Pairwise Levenshtein distance, computed with the stringdist R package after three terminal residues were trimmed from each end, was used as the measure of CDR3 homology. TCRdb carries this immuneACCESS record with in-frame sequences only. Its versions omit some clonotypes, under half of them owing to an unresolved V gene in the studies checked, with the rest unexplained. That table gives V, J and clone size, and the DNA gave D and trimming. This sample has tens of thousands of clones in its table, and over 70% of those were observed once. 10% to 15% of the sample is held by the ten biggest clonotypes.

Worth noting for this clone: The clone's antigen remains unknown. No much larger clone exists at a distance of one base, and base qualities are not known.

From cysteine to phenylalanine, the CDR3 is 14 amino acids long. Of all the DNA, just the CDR3 is kept, 42 bases in frame from base 1. In the germline V gene, CDR1 corresponds to MNHEY and CDR2 to SVGEGT. V and J are truncated by 4 bases and 7 bases respectively, leaving an intervening sequence of 14 bases. The specimen was CD4+ T cells from PBMCs, cultured in vitro. The sequence joins TRBV6-2 or TRBV6-3 to TRBJ2-1; the D gene cannot be resolved beyond TRBD1 or TRBD2, each matching 5 bases. This TCR derives from a human donor in good health. The DNA sequence follows: TGTGCCAGCAGTTCGTCGGGACCCGCGAATGAGCAGTTCTTC. This translates into CASSSSGPANEQFF.